The 15 T cell receptor beta chains reported below all come from one sample, sequenced in a study of long-term antiretroviral therapy in people with HIV. The run of the v3.0 immunoSEQ assay was at survey level. Clones were sequenced by immunoSEQ multiplex PCR, and TCRdb holds only the in-frame ones, with some missing. This table has some 17,000 clones, around four fifths appearing once. Sample: unsorted PBMCs, taken 3.2 to 3.4 years after starting antiretroviral therapy. Receptors originate from a woman between 35 and 50 years old with HIV.

The CDR3 bases are TGTGCCAGCAGCTGGACAGGCCCGAATGAAAAACTGTTTTTT. Translating it yields CASSWTGPNEKLFF. The J gene is TRBJ1-4, the V gene TRBV6-5; 7 positions agree with TRBD1. The CDR3 has 14 residues. The germline V gene has CDR1 MNHEY and CDR2 SVGAGI. The V segment lost 6 bases and the J segment 5 bases; nucleotides outside the gene matches: 6.

The CDR3 DNA reads as TGTGCCAGCAGCGTCAGTGGGACGAACACTGAAGCTTTCTTT. It encodes CASSVSGTNTEAFF. The chain has TRBV9 and TRBJ1-1, with D possibly TRBD1 on 5 matching bases. The CDR3 has 14 residues. Trimming cost V 2 bases and J 1 base, with 9 bases left between them. Germline-derived CDR1 and CDR2 are SGDLS and YYNGEE. The full variable domain, with the rest looked up from reference TRBV9 and TRBJ1-1, is DSGVTQTPKHLITATGQRVTLRCSPRSGDLSVYWYQQSLDQGLQFLIQYYNGEERAKGNILERFSAQQFPDLHSELNLSSLELGDSALYFCASSVSGTNTEAFFGQGTRLTVV.

The V call is TRBV6-5, the J call TRBJ1-2; TRBD1 matches at 10 bases. Germline V CDR1 and CDR2: MNHEY, SVGAGI. The CDR3 is 14 amino acids. V was clipped by 5 bases and J by 12 bases; unmatched bases: 12. CDR3 sequence (DNA): TGTGCCAGCAGTCCAACCGGGACAGGGGTGCGAGACACCTTC. It codes for CASSPTGTGVRDTF.

The rearrangement uses TRBV19 and TRBJ1-2; TRBD1 is a possible D gene (6 bases). The CDR3 totals 13 residues. The V gene lost 3 bases and the J gene lost 8 bases, with 13 bases spanning the gap. Germline-derived CDR1 and CDR2 are LNHDA and SQIVND (reference sequence). CDR3 sequence (DNA): TGTGCCAGTAGTATGGTACAGGGTGGAGGCTACACCTTC. It encodes CASSMVQGGGYTF.

The V call is TRBV27, the J call TRBJ1-2; D perhaps matches TRBD1 (5 bases). V was pared by 5 bases and J by 4 bases, with 17 bases between. Germline V gene lookup returns CDR1 MNHEY and CDR2 SMNVEV (reference sequence). There are 15 residues in the CDR3. CDR3 protein: CASSTYSGSIYGYTF. The CDR3 DNA reads TGTGCCAGCAGTACCTATTCAGGGTCTATCTATGGCTACACCTTC.

This clone was picked up a small number of times. This rearrangement joins TRBV4-2 to TRBJ2-3; 13 bases are a match to TRBD2. The CDR3 totals 17 residues. J was trimmed by 4 bases and V by 5 bases; bases with no gene match: 9. The germline CDR1 and CDR2 sequences are LGHNA and YNFKEQ. In DNA form, the CDR3 reads TGTGCCAGCAGCGCCGACGGACTAGCGGGGGCCTCAGATACGCAGTATTTT. Its protein product is CASSADGLAGASDTQYF.

The chain employs TRBV18 and TRBJ1-1; D remains ambiguous. Germline V CDR1 and CDR2: KGHSH, LQKENI. Trimming pared 11 bases from V and 0 bases from J, leaving 13 bases between. The CDR3 is 13 residues long. CDR3 in DNA: TGTGCCGCCCGTGGTCCCATGAACACTGAAGCTTTCTTT. Protein: CAARGPMNTEAFF.

The J gene is TRBJ1-1, the V gene TRBV2, with D perhaps TRBD1 (6 bases). The CDR3 is made up of 14 amino acids. Trimming cost V 8 bases and J 1 base, with 14 bases left between them. Germline V gene lookup returns CDR1 SNHLY and CDR2 FYNNEI. The chain's CDR3 is CASLPGQGNTEAFF. The DNA of the CDR3 is TGTGCCAGCCTTCCGGGACAAGGGAACACTGAAGCTTTCTTT.

V is TRBV6-6 and J is TRBJ1-2; TRBD1 aligns across 7 bases. V gave up 7 bases and J gave up 8 bases; unmatched junction bases: 19. CDR1 is MNHNY and CDR2 is SVGAGI in the germline V gene (reference sequence). CDR3 length: 16 residues. The CDR3 here is CASNNKGQSLTGGYTF. As DNA, the CDR3 is TGTGCCAGCAACAATAAGGGACAGTCTCTGACTGGCGGCTACACCTTC.

The chain uses TRBV5-1 and TRBJ2-2, with a possible D match to TRBD1 (5 bases). Looked up from germline, CDR1 is SGHRS and CDR2 is YFSETQ. The V and J ends lost 0 bases and 7 bases respectively, with 10 bases between them. The CDR3 contains 14 residues. CDR3 in amino acids: CASSLASGHGELFF. DNA for the CDR3: TGCGCCAGCAGCTTGGCCTCAGGGCACGGGGAGCTGTTTTTT.

This rearrangement joins TRBV4-1 to TRBJ2-7; 8 positions agree with TRBD1. CDR1 and CDR2 from the germline V gene are MGHRA and YSYEKL. CDR3 size: 17 residues. J lost 0 bases, V lost 4 bases, and 11 bases had no gene match. Written as DNA, the CDR3 is TGCGCCAGCAGCCTACAGGGGGAAGGCCTTTCCTCCTACGAGCAGTACTTC. Translated, it gives CASSLQGEGLSSYEQYF.

The J gene is TRBJ1-5, the V gene TRBV27, with 8 bases identical to TRBD1. CDR3 length equals 15 residues. From germline, CDR1 is MNHEY and CDR2 SMNVEV (reference sequence). With V trimmed by 1 base and J by 6 bases, 5 bases remained unmatched. The CDR3 spells CASSLFAGGGQPQHF. The DNA for the CDR3 is TGTGCCAGCAGTTTATTTGCAGGGGGCGGTCAGCCCCAGCATTTT.

The J gene is TRBJ2-3, the V gene TRBV7-9; TRBD2 aligns across 10 bases. V lost 5 bases, J lost 1 base, and 3 bases stayed unmatched. Germline V gene data show CDR1 as SEHNR and CDR2 as FQNEAQ (reference sequence). The CDR3 has 15 amino acids. The CDR3 sequence is CASSAGLAGTDTQYF. The DNA of the CDR3 is TGTGCCAGCAGCGCTGGACTAGCGGGCACAGATACGCAGTATTTT.

This clone has a handful of counts. The J gene is TRBJ1-1, the V gene TRBV5-4, with D unresolved. This CDR3 region has 12 residues. Germline lookup yields CDR1 SGHNT and CDR2 YYREEE (reference sequence). V was pared by 4 bases and J by 1 base, with 5 bases between. The chain's CDR3 is CASSQKNTEAFF. CDR3 nucleotide sequence: TGTGCCAGCAGCCAAAAGAACACTGAAGCTTTCTTT.

This rearrangement joins TRBV4-1 to TRBJ1-2; the D is unclear. Trimming removed 8 bases from V and 3 bases from J, with 22 bases in between. The CDR3 sequence is 16 residues long. CDR1 and CDR2 from the germline V gene are MGHRA and YSYEKL. The CDR3: CASGLPGRRRDYGYTF. In nucleotides, the CDR3 is TGCGCCAGCGGGCTCCCCGGACGGCGACGGGACTATGGCTACACCTTC.